The 15 T cell receptor beta chains reported below all come from one sample, sequenced in a study of T cells in Graves' hyperthyroidism and ophthalmopathy. TCR beta CDR3 regions were amplified from RNA transcripts. During a first-round RT-PCR of the TCR CDR3, the HTBI primer set was used. One entry per CDR3 protein, called by TCRdb with MiXCR from the multiplex PCR reads. The sample holds more than 550,000 distinct CDR3 sequences, approximately 15% seen once. The specimen was blood. Every receptor here comes from a man aged 50 to 59 with Graves' hyperthyroidism.

This clonotype was picked up many times. The genes are TRBV28 and TRBJ1-2, with D perhaps matching TRBD1 (5 bases). The ends were cut back, 10 bases at V and 8 bases at J, with 20 bases in the middle. The CDR3 runs 13 residues. Looked up from germline, CDR1 is MDHEN and CDR2 is SYDVKM. The CDR3 is CATLIPTVLGYTF. The CDR3 nucleotides are TGTGCCACCCTTATACCGACAGTTTTGGGCTACACCTTC.

There are a few counts of this clonotype. V gene TRBV6-1 combines with J gene TRBJ1-5; possibly TRBD1 for D (5 bases). The germline V gene encodes CDR1 MNHNS and CDR2 SASEGT. V dropped 4 bases and J dropped 3 bases, with 13 bases sitting between them. The CDR3 contains 15 residues. This chain's CDR3 is CASSGPGVLNQPQHF. The CDR3 region has the DNA TGTGCCAGCAGTGGGCCGGGGGTTCTCAATCAGCCCCAGCATTTT.

The table lists this clonotype with many counts. The J gene is TRBJ1-5, the V gene TRBV12-3 or TRBV12-4; 9 bases match TRBD1. This CDR3 is built from 15 residues. V lost 4 bases to trimming and J lost 5 bases; unmatched junction nucleotides: 6. The CDR3 protein is CASSSSGTGYQPQHF. The CDR3, as DNA: TGTGCCAGCAGTTCCAGCGGGACAGGGTATCAGCCCCAGCATTTT.

The chain uses TRBV4-2 and TRBJ1-1; D gene ambiguous. Germline V gives CDR1 LGHNA, CDR2 YNFKEQ. The V gene lost 4 bases and the J gene lost 1 base, with 7 bases spanning the gap. The CDR3 contains 13 residues. The CDR3 coding sequence is TGTGCCAGCAGCCGGCTTTCGAACACTGAAGCTTTCTTT. Its protein product is CASSRLSNTEAFF.

The V call is TRBV6-1, the J call TRBJ2-1; D unclear. Deletions cut 5 bases from V and 5 bases from J, with 16 bases between. CDR3 length equals 15 residues. Germline V gene sequence: CDR1 MNHNS, CDR2 SASEGT. CDR3 amino acids: CASSPPPGVDNEQFF. The CDR3 DNA follows: TGTGCCAGCAGTCCACCGCCGGGTGTCGACAATGAGCAGTTCTTC.

This clonotype has at least ten counts. The chain links TRBV7-8 to TRBJ2-3; 9 positions match TRBD2. Germline assignment: CDR1 SGHVS and CDR2 FQNEAQ. There are 15 residues in the CDR3. The V gene end was trimmed by 0 bases and the J gene end by 6 bases; junction bases not matched to a gene: 4. The CDR3 coding sequence is TGTGCCAGCAGCTTAGCTCTAGCGGGATTGGATACGCAGTATTTT. Translated: CASSLALAGLDTQYF.

This clonotype was observed a handful of times. The chain has TRBV27 and TRBJ2-4; perhaps D is TRBD1 or TRBD2 (7 bases each). Trimming shortened V by 6 bases and J by 4 bases, and 13 bases separated the two germline ends. Germline CDR1 and CDR2: MNHEY and SMNVEV (reference sequence). The CDR3 loop spans 14 amino acids. CDR3 residues: CASRPAGQKNIQYF. Here the CDR3 DNA reads TGTGCCAGCAGACCAGCGGGACAGAAAAACATTCAGTACTTC.

This clonotype was counted at least ten times. The chain joins TRBV5-1 to TRBJ2-7; 10 bases line up with TRBD1. CDR1 and CDR2 from the germline V gene are SGHRS and YFSETQ. There are 15 residues in the CDR3. With V trimmed by 1 base and J by 2 bases, 3 bases remained unmatched. The CDR3 region is CASSLWDRGPYEQYF. Here the CDR3 DNA reads TGCGCCAGCAGCTTGTGGGACAGGGGCCCCTACGAGCAGTACTTC.

This clonotype was counted between two and nine times. DNA of the CDR3: TGTGCCAGCAGCTTGGAGCTAGCGGGTGCCCCAGGGGATGAGCAGTTCTTC. This sequence encodes CASSLELAGAPGDEQFF. The genes are TRBV5-4 and TRBJ2-1; 8 nucleotides align to TRBD2. The V and J ends lost 0 bases and 8 bases, in that order; junction bases with no gene match: 13. Germline CDR1 reads SGHNT; CDR2 reads YYREEE (reference sequence). The CDR3 runs to 17 residues.

This clonotype was counted a few times. This chain joins TRBV30 and TRBJ1-2, with D perhaps TRBD1 (5 bases). The germline CDR1 and CDR2 sequences are GTSNPN and SVGIG (reference sequence). The CDR3 runs to 11 residues. DNA for the CDR3: TGTGCGTCGGGCAGGGACTATGGCTACACCTTC. It is translated as CASGRDYGYTF. The whole variable domain, remainder taken from reference TRBV30 and TRBJ1-2, is SQTIHQWPATLVQPVGSPLSLECTVEGTSNPNLYWYRQAAGRGLQLLFYSVGIGQISSEVPQNLSASRPQDRQFILSSKKLLLSDSGFYLCASGRDYGYTFGSGTRLTVV.

DNA of the CDR3: TGTGCCAGCAGCTTAGCCCCCGGGAGGGAAGCGAGTGGCTACACCTTC. Translating gives CASSLAPGREASGYTF. This chain links TRBV7-2 with TRBJ1-2; D ambiguous. CDR1 SGHTA and CDR2 FQGNSA come from the germline V gene. Between the trimmed V and J ends, which lost 0 bases and 7 bases, there was a span of 18 bases. This CDR3 is 16 amino acids long. Combining the CDR3 with reference TRBV7-2 and TRBJ1-2 gives the whole variable domain GAGVSQSPSNKVTEKGKDVELRCDPISGHTALYWYRQSLGQGLEFLIYFQGNSAPDKSGLPSDRFSAERTGGSVSTLTIQRTQQEDSAVYLCASSLAPGREASGYTFGSGTRLTVV.

This clonotype was seen many times. This chain links TRBV27 with TRBJ2-1; D remains ambiguous. The CDR3 is made up of 13 amino acids. V lost 5 bases and J 5 bases, leaving 10 bases between the germline ends. Germline CDR1 and CDR2: MNHEY and SMNVEV (reference sequence). Here the CDR3 DNA reads TGTGCCAGCAGTCCCCGTGAGGACAATGAGCAGTTCTTC. Protein: CASSPREDNEQFF.

Ten or more counts support this clonotype. This rearrangement joins TRBV7-3 to TRBJ2-3, with 11 bases lining up with TRBD2. This CDR3 spans 16 amino acids. With 5 bases clipped from V and 5 bases from J, the junction kept 9 bases outside the gene matches. Looked up from germline, CDR1 is SGHTA and CDR2 is FQGTGA. The DNA of the CDR3 is TGTGCCAGCAGCCCCGCCCGGACTAGCGGGTTAGATACGCAGTATTTT. It specifies CASSPARTSGLDTQYF.

This clonotype occurred many times. The rearrangement joins TRBV30 to TRBJ1-5; 7 nucleotides agree with TRBD1. V lost 2 bases and J lost 10; bases outside the gene matches: 11. Germline CDR1 is GTSNPN and CDR2 is SVGIG (reference sequence). CDR3 length: 14 amino acids. CDR3 amino acids: CAWSQLAGGRPQHF. The DNA of the CDR3 is TGTGCCTGGAGTCAGTTGGCAGGGGGTCGCCCCCAGCATTTT.

This clonotype occurred once. J is TRBJ2-5 and V is TRBV5-1; D is perhaps TRBD1 or TRBD2 (6 bases each). Trimming took 2 bases from V and 5 from J, leaving 19 bases between them. This CDR3 region has 16 residues. Per germline, CDR1 SGHRS and CDR2 YFSETQ. In nucleotides, the CDR3 is TGCGCCAGCAGCTTATCGGTTTTAGGGGGGCAGGAGACCCAGTACTTC. It is translated as CASSLSVLGGQETQYF.